This TCR beta chain was recovered during a study of blood T cell repertoires in COVID-19 (dated by TCRdb to 2018 to 2021). Regarding the complete study: Samples covering the acute and convalescent phases of COVID-19 were provided by collaborators in the United States, Italy and Spain. The material from the prospective study consisted of cDNA or gDNA derived from T cells, B-cell-depleted T cells, or PBMCs. Subjects who had been exposed to COVID-19, were actively infected with it, or had recovered from it provided the deeply sampled blood TCRbeta repertoires that made up the dataset. The repertoires were released in a freely available public database intended as a resource for research on the immune response to SARS-CoV-2. The samples were drawn from two sources: the first 160 participants of the ongoing ImmuneRACE study, and fewer than 1,500 subjects contributed by 6 global collaborators. Nearly every sample came with metadata listing a de-identified subject ID, COVID-19 status, age in years and sex. Where available, HLA class I and class II types were taken from metadata supplied by the sample provider and were not determined by assay-based typing.

TCRbeta CDR3 regions were amplified from genomic DNA using the immunoSEQ Assay, a bias-controlled multiplex PCR. The paper's processing steps were these. The number of nucleated cells in each sample was estimated by amplification of reference gene primers within the assay. To quantify the absolute abundance of each unique TCRbeta CDR3 rearrangement, sequence reads were collapsed and filtered. Productive Simpson clonality was computed per sample as the square root of Simpson's diversity index over productive rearrangements. Entries here come from immuneACCESS through TCRdb and include only in-frame sequences with V and J called. Some clones fail to appear in such tables; in the studies checked, an unresolved V gene covers under half of the shortfall, and the cause of the remainder is unknown. Clone size and V and J calls were adopted from that table, with D and trimming inferred from the DNA. In all, the sample holds about 62,000 clones, and 80% to 90% of those were seen once. The ten largest clones represent approximately 20% of the sample.

Taken from the germline V gene (reference sequence), the CDR1 and CDR2 loops are LNHDA and SQIVND. V lost 10 bases and J lost 6 bases; the stretch between them is 16 bases long. From the cysteine through the phenylalanine, the CDR3 covers 13 amino acids. Solely the CDR3 DNA is kept, with 39 bases framed from the first base. Concerning this clone: The antigen it binds to is not known. No base qualities exist here, and no much larger clone lies one base off it.

In Seattle, one collaborating source enrolled patients while the infection was active and tracked those patients longitudinally over the course of disease. Whole blood was collected in K2EDTA tubes by collaborating institutions according to the institutions' own protocols. Collaborator samples were shipped for TCRbeta analysis as frozen whole blood, isolated PBMCs, or DNA extracted from either sample type. General conclusions and limits of the study: How much clinical and demographic metadata was included differed by source and by participant, and the metadata was provided uncurated.

The chain uses TRBV19 and TRBJ2-1, with a tentative D gene TRBD2 over 6 matching bases. Material: peripheral blood. The TCR comes from a woman aged 55 to 70 with COVID-19, enrolled during active disease. Here is the DNA: TGTGCCATCGGGACTCCCTTTGGCAATGAGCAGTTCTTC. This is translated as CAIGTPFGNEQFF.